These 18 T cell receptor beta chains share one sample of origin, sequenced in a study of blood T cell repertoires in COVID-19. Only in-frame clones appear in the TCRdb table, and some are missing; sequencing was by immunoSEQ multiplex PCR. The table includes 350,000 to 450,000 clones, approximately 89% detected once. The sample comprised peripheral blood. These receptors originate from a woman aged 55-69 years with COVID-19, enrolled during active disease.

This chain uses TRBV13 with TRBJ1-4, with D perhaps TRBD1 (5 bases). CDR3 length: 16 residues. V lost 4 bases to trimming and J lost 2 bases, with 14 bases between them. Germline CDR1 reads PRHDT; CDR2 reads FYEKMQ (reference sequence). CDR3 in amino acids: CASSSTLGGTNEKLFF. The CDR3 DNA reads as TGTGCCAGCAGCTCGACCCTGGGGGGGACTAATGAAAAACTGTTTTTT.

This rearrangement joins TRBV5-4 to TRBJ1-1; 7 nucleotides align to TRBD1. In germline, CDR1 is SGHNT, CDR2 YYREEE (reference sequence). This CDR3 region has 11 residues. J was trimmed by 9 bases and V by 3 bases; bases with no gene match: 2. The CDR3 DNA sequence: TGTGCCAGCAGCTCGGGACAGAAAGCTTTCTTT. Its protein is CASSSGQKAFF.

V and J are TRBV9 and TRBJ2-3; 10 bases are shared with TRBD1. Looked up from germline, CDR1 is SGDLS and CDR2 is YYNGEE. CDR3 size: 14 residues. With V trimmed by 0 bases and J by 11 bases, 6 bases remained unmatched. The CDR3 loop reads CASSVVRGQGMQYF. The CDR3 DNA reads TGTGCCAGCAGCGTAGTCAGGGGACAGGGGATGCAGTATTTT.

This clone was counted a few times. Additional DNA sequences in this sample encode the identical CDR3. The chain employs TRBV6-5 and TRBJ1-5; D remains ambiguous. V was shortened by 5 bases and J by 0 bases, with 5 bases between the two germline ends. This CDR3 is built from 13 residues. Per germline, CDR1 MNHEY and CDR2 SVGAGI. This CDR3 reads CASSRDSNQPQHF. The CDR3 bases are TGTGCCAGCAGTCGAGATAGCAATCAGCCCCAGCATTTT.

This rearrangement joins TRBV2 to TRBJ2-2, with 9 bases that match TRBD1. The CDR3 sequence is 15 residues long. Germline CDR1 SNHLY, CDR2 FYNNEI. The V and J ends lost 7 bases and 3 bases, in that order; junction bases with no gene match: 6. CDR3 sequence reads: CASTHRGLDTGELFF. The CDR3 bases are TGTGCCAGCACCCACAGGGGGCTAGACACCGGGGAGCTGTTTTTT.

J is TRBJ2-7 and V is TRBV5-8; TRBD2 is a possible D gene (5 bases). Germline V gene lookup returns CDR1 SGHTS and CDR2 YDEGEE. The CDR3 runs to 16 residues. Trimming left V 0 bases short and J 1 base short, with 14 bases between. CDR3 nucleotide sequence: TGTGCCAGCAGCTTGGGCATAGGAGGCCGGTCCTACGAGCAGTACTTC. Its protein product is CASSLGIGGRSYEQYF.

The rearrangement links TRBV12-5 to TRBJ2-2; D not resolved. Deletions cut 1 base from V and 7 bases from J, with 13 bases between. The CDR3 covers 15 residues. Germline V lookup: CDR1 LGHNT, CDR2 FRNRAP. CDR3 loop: CASGLALRSGGELFF. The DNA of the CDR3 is TGTGCTAGTGGTTTGGCACTACGGTCTGGCGGGGAGCTGTTTTTT.

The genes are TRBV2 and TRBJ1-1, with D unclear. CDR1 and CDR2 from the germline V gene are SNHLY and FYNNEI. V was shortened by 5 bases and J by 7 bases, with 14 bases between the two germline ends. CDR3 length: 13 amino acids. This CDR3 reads CASSRLPGIEAFF. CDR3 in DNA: TGTGCCAGCAGTCGTTTGCCGGGAATTGAAGCTTTCTTT.

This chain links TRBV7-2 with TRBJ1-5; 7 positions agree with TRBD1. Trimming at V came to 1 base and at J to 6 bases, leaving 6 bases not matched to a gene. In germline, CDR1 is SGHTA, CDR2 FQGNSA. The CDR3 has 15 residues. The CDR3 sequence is CASSLVTGAVQPQHF. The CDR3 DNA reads TGTGCCAGCAGCTTAGTAACAGGGGCAGTTCAGCCCCAGCATTTT. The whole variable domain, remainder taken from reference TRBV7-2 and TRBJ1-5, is GAGVSQSPSNKVTEKGKDVELRCDPISGHTALYWYRQSLGQGLEFLIYFQGNSAPDKSGLPSDRFSAERTGGSVSTLTIQRTQQEDSAVYLCASSLVTGAVQPQHFGDGTRLSIL.

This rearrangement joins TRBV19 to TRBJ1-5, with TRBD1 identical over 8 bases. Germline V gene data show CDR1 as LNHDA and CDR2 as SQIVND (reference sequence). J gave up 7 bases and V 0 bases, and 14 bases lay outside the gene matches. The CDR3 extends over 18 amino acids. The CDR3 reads CASSIDLVGRGQEQPQHF. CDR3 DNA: TGTGCCAGTAGTATAGATCTAGTAGGCAGGGGGCAGGAACAGCCCCAGCATTTT.

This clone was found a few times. The CDR3 nucleotides read TGCGCCAGCAGCGTACAGGGGGGCTCCTACGAGCAGTACTTC. Translation: CASSVQGGSYEQYF. The rearrangement uses TRBV5-1 and TRBJ2-7; TRBD1 matches at 8 bases. Losses at the gene ends were 4 bases for V and 0 bases for J; bases not matched to a gene: 3. The germline CDR1 and CDR2 sequences are SGHRS and YFSETQ. The CDR3 has 14 amino acids.

The CDR3 bases are TGTGCCAGCAGGACGGGACAGACACCCCTCCACTTT. It specifies CASRTGQTPLHF. This chain links TRBV7-9 with TRBJ1-6; 7 positions match TRBD1. Germline values: CDR1 SEHNR, CDR2 FQNEAQ (reference sequence). The CDR3 has 12 residues. Trimming at V came to 6 bases and at J to 11 bases, leaving 4 bases not matched to a gene.

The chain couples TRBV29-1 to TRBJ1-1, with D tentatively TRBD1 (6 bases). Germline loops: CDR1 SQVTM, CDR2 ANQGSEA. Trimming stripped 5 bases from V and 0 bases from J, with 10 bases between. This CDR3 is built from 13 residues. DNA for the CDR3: TGCAGCGTTAGGGGGTGGGTGAACACTGAAGCTTTCTTT. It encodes CSVRGWVNTEAFF.

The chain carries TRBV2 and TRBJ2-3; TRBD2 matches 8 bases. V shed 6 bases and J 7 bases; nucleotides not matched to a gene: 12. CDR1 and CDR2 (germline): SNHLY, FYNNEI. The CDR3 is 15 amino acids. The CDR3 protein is CASRAIGGGKHTQYF. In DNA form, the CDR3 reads TGTGCCAGCAGGGCCATTGGCGGGGGGAAACATACGCAGTATTTT.

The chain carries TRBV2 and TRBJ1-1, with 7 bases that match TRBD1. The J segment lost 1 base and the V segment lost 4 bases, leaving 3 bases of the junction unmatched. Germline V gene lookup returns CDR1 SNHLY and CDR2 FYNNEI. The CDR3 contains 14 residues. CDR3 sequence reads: CASSAEGANTEAFF. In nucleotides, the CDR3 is TGTGCCAGCAGTGCGGAGGGGGCGAACACTGAAGCTTTCTTT.

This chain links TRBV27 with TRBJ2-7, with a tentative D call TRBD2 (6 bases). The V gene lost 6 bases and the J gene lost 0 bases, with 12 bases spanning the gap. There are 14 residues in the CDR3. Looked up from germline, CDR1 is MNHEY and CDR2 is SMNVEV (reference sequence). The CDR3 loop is CASSRDSPSYEQYF. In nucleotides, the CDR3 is TGTGCCAGCAGCCGGGACTCACCCTCCTACGAGCAGTACTTC.

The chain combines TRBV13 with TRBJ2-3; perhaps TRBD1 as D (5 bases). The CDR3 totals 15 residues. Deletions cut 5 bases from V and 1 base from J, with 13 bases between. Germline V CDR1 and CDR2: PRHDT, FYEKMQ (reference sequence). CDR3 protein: CASSPLQQGTDTQYF. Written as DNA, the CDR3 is TGTGCCAGCAGCCCGCTGCAACAGGGCACAGATACGCAGTATTTT.

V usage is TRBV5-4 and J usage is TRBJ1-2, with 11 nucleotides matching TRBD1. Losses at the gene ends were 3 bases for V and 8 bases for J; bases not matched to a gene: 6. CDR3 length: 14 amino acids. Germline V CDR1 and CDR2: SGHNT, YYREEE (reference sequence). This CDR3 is CASSWDRGEGGYTF. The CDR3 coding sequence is TGTGCCAGCAGCTGGGACAGGGGGGAAGGAGGCTACACCTTC.